Described below is a single TCR beta chain sequence and its context. Its antigen is unidentified. Naive CD8 cells lacked CD45RO, underwent positive selection for CCR7 and left out terminally differentiated effector memory CD45RA+ cells. Adult donors, all healthy and HIV-negative, had no recent acute infections or vaccinations. This record comes from a study of shared clonotypes between healthy human individuals. Study findings and constraints: Specimens sampled were limited to blood, with tissue repertoires likely differing.

Profiled with immunoSEQ multiplex PCR; TCRdb holds only in-frame clones, not every one. The data contain approximately 2,000,000 clones, roughly 93% of them singletons. The CDR3 is 15 residues long. The germline gives CDR1 LGHNA, CDR2 YNFKEQ. Trimming took off 5 bases at V and 5 bases at J, with 19 bases between the two ends. The rearrangement links TRBV4-2 to TRBJ2-7; D gene uncertain. Sequencing used naive CD8+ T cells from PBMCs. This sequence was found in a man aged 18 to 29 in good health. Some clones in this sample may be carry-over from other donors' samples. CDR3 nucleotide sequence: TGTGCCAGCAGCATAAGTACTACCCGAGACGACGAGCAGTACTTC. Translation: CASSISTTRDDEQYF.